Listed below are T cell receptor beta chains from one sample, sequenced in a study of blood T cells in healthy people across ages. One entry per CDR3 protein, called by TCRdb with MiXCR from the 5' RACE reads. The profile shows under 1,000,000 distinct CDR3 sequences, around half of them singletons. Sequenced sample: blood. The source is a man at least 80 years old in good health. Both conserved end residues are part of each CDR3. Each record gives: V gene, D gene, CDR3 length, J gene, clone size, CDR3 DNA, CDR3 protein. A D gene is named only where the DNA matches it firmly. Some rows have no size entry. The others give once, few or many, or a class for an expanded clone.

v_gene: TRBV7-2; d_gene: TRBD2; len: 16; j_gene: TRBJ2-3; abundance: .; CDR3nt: TGTGCCAGCAGCCCTGGGGACTACCTTAGCACAGATGCGCAGTATTTT; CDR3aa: CASSPGDYLSTDAQYF
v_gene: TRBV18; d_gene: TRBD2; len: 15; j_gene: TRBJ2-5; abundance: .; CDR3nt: TGTGCCAGCTCACCATGGGAGGGCCTCCAAGAGACCCAGTACTTC; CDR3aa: CASSPWEGLQETQYF
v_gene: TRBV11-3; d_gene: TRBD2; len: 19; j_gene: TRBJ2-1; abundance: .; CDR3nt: TGTGCCAGCAGCTTAGATAGGGGCGGGACTAGCGGGATGTACAATGAGCAGTTCTTC; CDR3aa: CASSLDRGGTSGMYNEQFF
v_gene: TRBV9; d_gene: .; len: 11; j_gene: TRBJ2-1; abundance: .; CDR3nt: TGTGCCAGCAGCGTCCCGGGTGAGCAGTTCTTC; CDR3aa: CASSVPGEQFF
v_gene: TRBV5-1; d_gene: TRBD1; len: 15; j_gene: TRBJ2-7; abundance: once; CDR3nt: TGCGCCAGCAGCAAGGACAGGAGGAGCTCCTACGAGCAGTACTTC; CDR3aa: CASSKDRRSSYEQYF
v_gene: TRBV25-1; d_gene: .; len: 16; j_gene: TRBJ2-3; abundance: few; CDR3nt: TGTGCCAGCAGTGAAGCCCAGGCCGTTGGGGCAGATACGCAGTATTTT; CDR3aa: CASSEAQAVGADTQYF
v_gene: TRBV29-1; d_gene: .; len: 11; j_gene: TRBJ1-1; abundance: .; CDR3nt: TGCAGCGTCCACGCGGGGAGAGAAGCTTTCTTT; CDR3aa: CSVHAGREAFF
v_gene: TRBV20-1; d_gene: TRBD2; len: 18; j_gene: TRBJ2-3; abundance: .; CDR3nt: TGCAGTGCTAGAGATCTTGGGGAACTAGCGGGATACACAGATACGCAGTATTTT; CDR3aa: CSARDLGELAGYTDTQYF
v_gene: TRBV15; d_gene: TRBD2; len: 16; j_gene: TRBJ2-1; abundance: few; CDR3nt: TGTGCCACCAGCAGGGGTAGCGGGAGGAATTACAATGAGCAGTTCTTC; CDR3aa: CATSRGSGRNYNEQFF
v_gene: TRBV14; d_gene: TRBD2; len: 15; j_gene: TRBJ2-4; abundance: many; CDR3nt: TGTGCCAGCAGCCTACCAGCGGGAGGGCCGAACATTCAGTACTTC; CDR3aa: CASSLPAGGPNIQYF
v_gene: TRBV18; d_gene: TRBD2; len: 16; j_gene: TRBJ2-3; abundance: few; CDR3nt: TGTGCCAGCTCACCGATATCGGGAGGAGCGACAGATACGCAGTATTTT; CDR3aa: CASSPISGGATDTQYF
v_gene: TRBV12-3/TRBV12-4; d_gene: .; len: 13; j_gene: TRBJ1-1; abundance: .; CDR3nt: TGTGCCAGCAGTTTTGAAGGGTACACTGAAGCTTTCTTT; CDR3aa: CASSFEGYTEAFF
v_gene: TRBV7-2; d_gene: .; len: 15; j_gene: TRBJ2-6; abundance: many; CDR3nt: TGTGCCAGCACCCCTTCCTCCTCTGGGGCCAACGTCCTGACTTTC; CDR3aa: CASTPSSSGANVLTF
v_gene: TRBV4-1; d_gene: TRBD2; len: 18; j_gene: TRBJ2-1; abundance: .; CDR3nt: TGCGCCAGCAGCCAAGTCGATCTGGGACTAGCGACTTACAATGAGCAGTTCTTC; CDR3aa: CASSQVDLGLATYNEQFF
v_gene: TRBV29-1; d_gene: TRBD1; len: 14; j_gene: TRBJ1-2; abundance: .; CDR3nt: TGCAGCGTTGAACTCGGGACAGGGGGCCGTGGCTACACCTTC; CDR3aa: CSVELGTGGRGYTF
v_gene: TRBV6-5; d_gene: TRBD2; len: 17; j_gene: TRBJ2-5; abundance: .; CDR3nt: TGTGCCAGCAGTTACTCGATCTACAGCGGGAGGGCCCGTGAGCAGTACTTC; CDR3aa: CASSYSIYSGRAREQYF
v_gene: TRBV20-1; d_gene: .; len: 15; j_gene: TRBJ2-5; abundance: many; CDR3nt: TGCAGTGCTAGTCGCAGTGAACCTTTCCAAGAGACCCAGTACTTC; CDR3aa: CSASRSEPFQETQYF
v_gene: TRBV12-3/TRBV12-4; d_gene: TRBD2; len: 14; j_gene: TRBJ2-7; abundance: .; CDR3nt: TGTGCCAGCGATAGCGGGGGCTCCTACAATGAGCAGTACTTC; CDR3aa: CASDSGGSYNEQYF
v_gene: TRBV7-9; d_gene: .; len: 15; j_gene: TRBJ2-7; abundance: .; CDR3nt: TGTGCCAGCAGCCTCCCCCGGCGACTTGGCAATGAGCAGTACTTC; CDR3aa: CASSLPRRLGNEQYF
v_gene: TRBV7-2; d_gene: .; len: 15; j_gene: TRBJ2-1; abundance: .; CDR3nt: TGTGCCAGCAGCTTAGGCGGAGAACTTTACAATGAGCAGTTCTTC; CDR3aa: CASSLGGELYNEQFF
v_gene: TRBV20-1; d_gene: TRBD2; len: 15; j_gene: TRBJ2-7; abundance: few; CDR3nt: TGCAGTGCTAGAGATTTCCTGGCTAGCGGTTACGAGCAGTACTTC; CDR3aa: CSARDFLASGYEQYF
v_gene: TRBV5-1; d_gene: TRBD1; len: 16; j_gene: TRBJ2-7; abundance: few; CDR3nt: TGCGCCAGCAGCTCCGGGACAGGGAGTGAATCCTACGAGCAGTACTTC; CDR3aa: CASSSGTGSESYEQYF
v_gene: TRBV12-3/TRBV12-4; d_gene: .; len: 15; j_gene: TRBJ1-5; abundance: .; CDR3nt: TGTGCCAGCAGTGACCCACAGGTACTCAATCAGCCCCAGCATTTT; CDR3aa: CASSDPQVLNQPQHF
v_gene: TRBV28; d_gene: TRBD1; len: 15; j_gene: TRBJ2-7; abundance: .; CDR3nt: TGTGCCAGCACCCCCGGGACAGGGGGATACAATGAGCAGTACTTC; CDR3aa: CASTPGTGGYNEQYF
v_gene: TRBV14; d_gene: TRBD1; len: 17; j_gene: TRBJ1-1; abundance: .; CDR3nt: TGTGCCAGCAGCCCGACACAGGGGCGGGTGTCGGACACTGAAGCTTTCTTT; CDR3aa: CASSPTQGRVSDTEAFF
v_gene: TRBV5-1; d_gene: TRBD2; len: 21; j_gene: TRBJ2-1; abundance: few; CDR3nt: TGCGCCAGCAGCTCAGACGGGGGACCGGGACTAGCGGGGAGCTCCTACAATGAGCAGTTCTTC; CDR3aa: CASSSDGGPGLAGSSYNEQFF
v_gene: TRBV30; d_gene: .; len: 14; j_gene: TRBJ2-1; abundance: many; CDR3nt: TGTGCCTCCGACGGGGGCGTTACCTACAATGAGCAGTTCTTC; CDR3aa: CASDGGVTYNEQFF
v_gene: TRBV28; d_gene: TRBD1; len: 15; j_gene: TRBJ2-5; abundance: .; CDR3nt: TGTGCCAGCAGTCCAAGACAGGGGACGTTCGAGACCCAGTACTTC; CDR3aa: CASSPRQGTFETQYF
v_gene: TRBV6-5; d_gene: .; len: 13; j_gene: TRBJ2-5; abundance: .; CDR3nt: TGTGCCAGCAAAAGGGGGGGCCAAGAGACCCAGTACTTC; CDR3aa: CASKRGGQETQYF
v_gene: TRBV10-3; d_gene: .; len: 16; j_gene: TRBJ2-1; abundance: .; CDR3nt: TGTGCCATCAGTCCCGCCACAGGGAGCTCCTACAATGAGCAGTTCTTC; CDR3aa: CAISPATGSSYNEQFF
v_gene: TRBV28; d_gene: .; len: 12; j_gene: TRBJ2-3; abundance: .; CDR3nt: TGTGCCAGCAATGAGGGGCCAGATACGCAGTATTTT; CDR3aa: CASNEGPDTQYF
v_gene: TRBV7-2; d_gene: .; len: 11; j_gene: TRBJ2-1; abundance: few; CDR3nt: TGTGCCAGCAGCTCCCTCCCTGAGCAGTTCTTC; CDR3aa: CASSSLPEQFF
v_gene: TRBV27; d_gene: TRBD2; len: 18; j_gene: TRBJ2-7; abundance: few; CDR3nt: TGTGCCAGCAGGATCCGGGGACTAGCGGGAGGAAACTCCTACGAGCAGTACTTC; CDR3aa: CASRIRGLAGGNSYEQYF
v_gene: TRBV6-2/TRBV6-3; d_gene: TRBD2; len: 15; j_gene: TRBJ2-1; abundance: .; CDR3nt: TGTGCCAGCAGGCCGGGGGGGACAACCTACAATGAGCAGTTCTTC; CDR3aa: CASRPGGTTYNEQFF
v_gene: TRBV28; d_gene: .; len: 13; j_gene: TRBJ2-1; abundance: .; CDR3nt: TGTGCCAGCAGTTTATTTCCGGGATCTTGGCAGTTCTTC; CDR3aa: CASSLFPGSWQFF
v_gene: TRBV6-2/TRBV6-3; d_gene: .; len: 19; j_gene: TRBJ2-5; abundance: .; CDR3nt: TGTGCCAGCAGGCGCCTTGGGGCTAGAGGGCCAAGGTACCAAGAGACCCAGTACTTC; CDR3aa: CASRRLGARGPRYQETQYF
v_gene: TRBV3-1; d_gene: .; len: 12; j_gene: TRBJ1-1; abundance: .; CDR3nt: TGTGCCAGCAGTCGGGGGGACACTGAAGCTTTCTTT; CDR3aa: CASSRGDTEAFF
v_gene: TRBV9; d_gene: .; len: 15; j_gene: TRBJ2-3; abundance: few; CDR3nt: TGTGCCAGCAGCACATACGAACCAAACACAGATACGCAGTATTTT; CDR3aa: CASSTYEPNTDTQYF
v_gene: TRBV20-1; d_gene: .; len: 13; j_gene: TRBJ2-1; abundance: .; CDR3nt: TGCAGTGCTCCTCCTACAGCTTACAATGAGCAGTTCTTC; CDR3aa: CSAPPTAYNEQFF
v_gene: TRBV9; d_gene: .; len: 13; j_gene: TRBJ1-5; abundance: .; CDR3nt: TGTGCCAGCAGCGTAGACGGATTGCGGCCCCAGCATTTT; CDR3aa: CASSVDGLRPQHF
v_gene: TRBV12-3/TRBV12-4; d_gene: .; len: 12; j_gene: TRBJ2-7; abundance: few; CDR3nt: TGTGCCAGCAGTTTGTGGGTTCACGAGCAGTACTTC; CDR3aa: CASSLWVHEQYF
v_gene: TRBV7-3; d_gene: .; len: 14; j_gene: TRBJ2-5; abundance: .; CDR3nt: TGTGCCAGCAGCTATCAGACTAGTAAGGGTGAGCAGTACTTC; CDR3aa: CASSYQTSKGEQYF
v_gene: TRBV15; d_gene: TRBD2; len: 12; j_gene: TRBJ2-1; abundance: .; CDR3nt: TGTGCCACCAGCAGGGGACTAGCGAAGCAGTTCTTC; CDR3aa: CATSRGLAKQFF
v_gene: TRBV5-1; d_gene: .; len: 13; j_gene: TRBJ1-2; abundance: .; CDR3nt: TGCGCCAGCAGCTTGGAGGGATCGGGTGGCTACACCTTC; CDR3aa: CASSLEGSGGYTF
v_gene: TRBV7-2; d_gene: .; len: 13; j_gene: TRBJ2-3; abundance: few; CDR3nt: TGTGCCAGCAGCTGGGGGCGAACAGATACGCAGTATTTT; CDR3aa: CASSWGRTDTQYF
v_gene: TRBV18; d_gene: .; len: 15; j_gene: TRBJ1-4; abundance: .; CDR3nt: TGTGCCAGCTCACCAGACAGGACAACTAATGAAAAACTGTTTTTT; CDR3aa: CASSPDRTTNEKLFF
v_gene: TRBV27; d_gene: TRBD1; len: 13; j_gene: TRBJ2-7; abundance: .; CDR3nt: TGTGCCAGCCGACCGGGACAGGGGGCCGAGCAGTACTTC; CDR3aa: CASRPGQGAEQYF
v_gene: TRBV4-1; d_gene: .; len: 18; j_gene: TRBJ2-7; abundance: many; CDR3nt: TGCGCCAGCAGCCAAGATGCCCTCCGGGGCGGAAAGTCCTACGAGCAGTACTTC; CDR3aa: CASSQDALRGGKSYEQYF
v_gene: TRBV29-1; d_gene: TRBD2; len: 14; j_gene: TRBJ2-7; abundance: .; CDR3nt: TGCAGCGTTGCTGCGGCTAGCGGGAGTTGGGAGCAGTACTTC; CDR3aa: CSVAAASGSWEQYF
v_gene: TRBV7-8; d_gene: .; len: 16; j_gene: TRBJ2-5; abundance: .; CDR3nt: TGTGCCAGCAGCCCCCGCAGCTGGGGCAGCCCCTACGGGCAGTACTTC; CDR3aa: CASSPRSWGSPYGQYF
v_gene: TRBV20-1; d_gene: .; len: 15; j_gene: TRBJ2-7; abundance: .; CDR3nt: TGCAGTGCTAGGTCCGGCAGCCCGGAGGGATACGAGCAGTACTTC; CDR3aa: CSARSGSPEGYEQYF
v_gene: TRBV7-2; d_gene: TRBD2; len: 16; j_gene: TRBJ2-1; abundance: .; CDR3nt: TGTGCCAGCAGCTTAGTTAGAGCGGGGCCCTACAATGAGCAGTTCTTC; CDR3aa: CASSLVRAGPYNEQFF
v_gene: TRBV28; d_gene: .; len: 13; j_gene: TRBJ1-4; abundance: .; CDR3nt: TGTGCCAGCAGTCCCCAGTCGTATGAAAAACTGTTTTTT; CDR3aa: CASSPQSYEKLFF
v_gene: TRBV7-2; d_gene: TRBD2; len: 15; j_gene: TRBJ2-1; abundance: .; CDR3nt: TGTGCCAGCAGCCCACGACTAGCGGGGGATGGTGAGCAGTTCTTC; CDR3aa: CASSPRLAGDGEQFF
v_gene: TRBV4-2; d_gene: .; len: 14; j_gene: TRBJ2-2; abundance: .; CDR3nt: TGTGCCAGCAGCCAAGTGGTTGGAGGCGGGGAGCTGTTTTTT; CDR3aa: CASSQVVGGGELFF
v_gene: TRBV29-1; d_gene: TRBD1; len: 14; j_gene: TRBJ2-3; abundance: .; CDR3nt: TGCAGCGTTGAAGGAGAGGGGGCTACAGATACGCAGTATTTT; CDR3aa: CSVEGEGATDTQYF
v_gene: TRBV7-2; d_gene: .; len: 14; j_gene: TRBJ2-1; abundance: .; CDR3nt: TGTGCCAGCAGCTTAGCGGGTCGCCCTAATGAGCAGTTCTTC; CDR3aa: CASSLAGRPNEQFF
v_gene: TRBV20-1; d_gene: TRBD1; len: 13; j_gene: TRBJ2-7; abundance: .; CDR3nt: TGCAGTGCTAGAGGCCAGGGGGACCGCGAGCAGTACTTC; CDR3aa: CSARGQGDREQYF
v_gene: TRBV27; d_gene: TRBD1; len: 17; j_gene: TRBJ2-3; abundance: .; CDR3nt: TGTGCCAGCAGTTCCCCTCCCGGGACAGGGGGCGCGAAAACGCAGTATTTT; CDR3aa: CASSSPPGTGGAKTQYF
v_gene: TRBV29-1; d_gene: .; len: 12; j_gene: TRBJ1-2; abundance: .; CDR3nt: TGCAGCGTTGATCCGGTTCTAGATGGCTACACCTTC; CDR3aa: CSVDPVLDGYTF